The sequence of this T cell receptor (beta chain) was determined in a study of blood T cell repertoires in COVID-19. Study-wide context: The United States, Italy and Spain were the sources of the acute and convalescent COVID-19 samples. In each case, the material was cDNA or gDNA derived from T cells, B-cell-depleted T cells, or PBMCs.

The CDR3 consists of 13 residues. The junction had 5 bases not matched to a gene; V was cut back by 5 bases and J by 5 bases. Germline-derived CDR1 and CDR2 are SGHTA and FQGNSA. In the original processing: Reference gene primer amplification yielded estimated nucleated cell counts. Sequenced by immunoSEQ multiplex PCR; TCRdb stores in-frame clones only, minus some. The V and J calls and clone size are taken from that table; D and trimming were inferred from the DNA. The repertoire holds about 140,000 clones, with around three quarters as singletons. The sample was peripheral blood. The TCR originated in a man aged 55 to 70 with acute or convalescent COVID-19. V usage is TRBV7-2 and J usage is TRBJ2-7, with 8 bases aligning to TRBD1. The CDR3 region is CASSPRTGNEQYF. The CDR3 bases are TGTGCCAGCAGCCCCCGGACAGGGAACGAGCAGTACTTC.